One and the same sample provided the 5 T cell receptor beta chains below, sequenced in a study of T-cell reconstitution after alpha-beta-depleted transplantation in children. During its preparation, the TCRbeta library received unique molecular identifiers. MiXCR, applied by TCRdb to the PCR reads, yields one record per CDR3 protein. The table lists 450,000 to 700,000 distinct CDR3 sequences, 27% of them singletons. Sequences were derived from PBMCs, sampled before TCRalphabeta/CD19-depleted stem cell transplant. The receptor set was obtained from a boy younger than two with Wiskott-Aldrich syndrome, due to receive a stem cell transplant.

This sequence joins TRBV5-1 and TRBJ2-2; D is perhaps TRBD2 (5 bases). Trimming cost V 4 bases and J 5 bases, with 12 bases left between them. Per the germline V gene, CDR1 is SGHRS and CDR2 is YFSETQ. The CDR3 sequence is 14 residues long. The CDR3 sequence: CASSADGGTGELFF. The CDR3 DNA follows: TGCGCCAGCAGCGCCGACGGCGGGACCGGGGAGCTGTTTTTT. Using reference TRBV5-1 and TRBJ2-2 for the parts outside the CDR3, the full variable domain is KAGVTQTPRYLIKTRGQQVTLSCSPISGHRSVSWYQQTPGQGLQFLFEYFSETQRNKGNFPGRFSGRQFSNSRSEMNVSTLELGDSALYLCASSADGGTGELFFGEGSRLTVL.

The CDR3 DNA sequence: TGCGCCAGCAGCAGGGGACTAGCGGGAGTTGGCGATGAGCAGTTCTTC. As protein: CASSRGLAGVGDEQFF. The V call is TRBV5-1, the J call TRBJ2-1, with TRBD2 matching 14 bases. This CDR3 contains 16 residues. V trimming: 4 bases; J trimming: 8 bases; junction bases outside the gene matches: 8. The germline V gene has CDR1 SGHRS and CDR2 YFSETQ.

This clonotype appeared a few times. V usage is TRBV29-1 and J usage is TRBJ2-2, with a possible D match to TRBD1 (6 bases). Per germline, CDR1 SQVTM and CDR2 ANQGSEA. The CDR3 is 12 residues long. Trimming removed 7 bases from V and 7 bases from J, with 13 bases in between. CDR3: CSALTGVGELFF. CDR3 bases: TGCAGCGCCCTGACAGGAGTCGGGGAGCTGTTTTTT.

V usage is TRBV24-1 and J usage is TRBJ2-4, with 11 bases fitting TRBD2. The CDR3 runs 15 residues. Germline V gene data show CDR1 as KGHDR and CDR2 as SFDVKD. With 3 bases clipped from V and 4 bases from J, the junction kept 1 base outside the gene matches. The DNA of the CDR3 is TGTGCCACCAGTGATGGGACTAGCGGTAAAAACATTCAGTACTTC. It specifies CATSDGTSGKNIQYF.

The CDR3 here is CASSLIGGTSTDTQYF. CDR3 nucleotides: TGTGCCAGCAGCTTAATAGGCGGAACTAGCACAGATACGCAGTATTTT. V and J are TRBV7-2 and TRBJ2-3; no clear D gene. V shed 2 bases and J shed 0 bases, with 12 bases lying between them. CDR1 and CDR2 (germline): SGHTA, FQGNSA. CDR3 length: 16 amino acids.